The 21 T cell receptor beta chains reported below all come from one sample, sequenced in a study of CXCR3-negative and CXCR3-positive naive CD8 T cells. The study made its TRB cDNA libraries by 5' RACE, adding UMI labels. TCRdb reprocessed the 5' RACE reads and stores each CDR3 protein as one record, lacking DNA. This sample's clone table lists approximately 120,000 distinct CDR3 sequences. These receptors are not linked to any known antigen. Findings and caveats of the study: Hydrophobicity was higher for TRB CDR3s found in CXCR3-positive naive cells than in CXCR3-negative naive cells.

What was sequenced was naive CXCR3+ CD8+ T cells from blood. Subset indicated: CD45RO-CCR7+CD27+CD95- naive CD8+ T cells expressing CXCR3 (TNR3+). The origin of the receptors is a human donor in good health. Some clones in this sample may be carry-over from other donors' samples.

The CDR3: CASSLPLIAGADTGELFF. This chain links TRBV5-1 with TRBJ2-2; TCRdb's D call, TRBD2, is unchecked because there is no DNA. The germline CDR1 and CDR2 sequences are SGHRS and YFSETQ. The CDR3 is made up of 18 amino acids.

J is TRBJ2-1 and V is TRBV12-3 or TRBV12-4; there is no DNA to check the TCRdb D call of TRBD2. This CDR3 contains 17 residues. The CDR3 spells CASSWEAGVGPQDEQFF.

This chain connects TRBV27 to TRBJ1-6; TCRdb's D call, TRBD1, is unchecked because there is no DNA. The germline V gene encodes CDR1 MNHEY and CDR2 SMNVEV (reference sequence). There are 14 residues in the CDR3. CDR3 sequence: CASSLGGAGSPLHF.

The rearrangement joins TRBV7-2 to TRBJ2-7; TCRdb's D call of TRBD1 is untestable without DNA. This CDR3 region has 19 residues. Germline CDR1 and CDR2: SGHTA and FQGNSA. CDR3: CASSSIEGVIAGNPYEQYF.

The rearrangement joins TRBV6-5 to TRBJ1-2; lacking DNA, the TRBD1 call made by TCRdb goes unchecked. The CDR3 has 14 residues. Per the germline V gene, CDR1 is MNHEY and CDR2 is SVGAGI. CDR3 protein: CATSGTSINYGYTF.

The V call is TRBV6-2 or TRBV6-3, the J call TRBJ2-2; TCRdb calls TRBD2, which cannot be checked without DNA. The CDR3 sequence is 20 residues long. CDR1 and CDR2 (germline): MNHEY, SVGEGT. CDR3 protein: CASSYSPGLAGASNTGELFF.

The chain's CDR3 is CSVEAEDSSYEQYF. This sequence joins TRBV29-1 and TRBJ2-7. This CDR3 is 14 amino acids long. Per the germline V gene, CDR1 is SQVTM and CDR2 is ANQGSEA.

This rearrangement joins TRBV29-1 to TRBJ2-1; the TCRdb D gene call, TRBD2, has no DNA to confirm it. CDR3 length: 19 amino acids. CDR1 is SQVTM, CDR2 ANQGSEA, per germline. The CDR3 sequence: CSVLSGATPPSSSYNEQFF.

The chain uses TRBV7-8 and TRBJ2-2; TCRdb reports TRBD2, a call that lacks DNA to check it against. Per the germline V gene, CDR1 is SGHVS and CDR2 is FQNEAQ. The length of the CDR3 is 21 residues. The CDR3 here is CASSFTRGATSGSKGTGELFF.

CDR3 region: CASSTSGHRANYGYTF. This sequence joins TRBV6-4 and TRBJ1-2. The CDR3 sequence is 16 residues long. Germline CDR1 MRHNA, CDR2 SNTAGT.

The genes are TRBV7-9 and TRBJ2-7; TCRdb calls TRBD2, which cannot be checked without DNA. This CDR3 spans 16 amino acids. Per the germline V gene, CDR1 is SEHNR and CDR2 is FQNEAQ (reference sequence). CDR3 sequence reads: CASSLSTGGPGYEQYF.

This chain links TRBV29-1 with TRBJ2-7; TCRdb picks TRBD1, but there is no DNA to check that call. This CDR3 region has 13 residues. CDR1 is SQVTM, CDR2 ANQGSEA, per germline. The CDR3 sequence: CSAQGPLTYEQYF.

The V call is TRBV4-1, the J call TRBJ2-7; there is no DNA to check the TCRdb D call of TRBD1. The CDR3 is made up of 14 amino acids. Germline values: CDR1 MGHRA, CDR2 YSYEKL. CDR3 sequence reads: CASSLGTGSHEQYF.

This chain joins TRBV4-2 and TRBJ2-1; the TCRdb D gene call, TRBD2, has no DNA to confirm it. CDR1 and CDR2 (germline): LGHNA, YNFKEQ. The CDR3 has 15 amino acids. The chain's CDR3 is CASSQGPLGYNEQFF.

CDR3 loop: CASSPAWDSNSPLHF. The chain has TRBV4-1 and TRBJ1-6; absent DNA, TCRdb's TRBD1 call cannot be checked. The CDR3 is 15 residues long. Germline loops: CDR1 MGHRA, CDR2 YSYEKL.

The chain has TRBV4-1 and TRBJ2-2. The CDR3 loop spans 15 amino acids. Germline loops: CDR1 MGHRA, CDR2 YSYEKL. The CDR3 protein is CASSQEETVAGELFF.

The chain recombines TRBV20-1 with TRBJ1-1; with no DNA, the TCRdb D assignment of TRBD1 cannot be verified. This CDR3 region has 15 residues. Germline values: CDR1 DFQATT, CDR2 SNEGSKA (reference sequence). The CDR3 is CSARSSGTVNTEAFF.

The V call is TRBV7-9, the J call TRBJ2-7; TCRdb calls TRBD1, which cannot be checked without DNA. The CDR3 extends over 15 amino acids. Germline assignment: CDR1 SEHNR and CDR2 FQNEAQ (reference sequence). The CDR3 spells CASSSPRDSFYEQYF.

The chain couples TRBV2 to TRBJ2-5; TCRdb returns TRBD1, unconfirmable since there is no DNA. Germline CDR1 SNHLY, CDR2 FYNNEI. The CDR3 has 16 residues. CDR3 protein: CASSAWTGGIRETQYF.

This rearrangement joins TRBV28 to TRBJ2-3; TCRdb reports TRBD2, a call that lacks DNA to check it against. From germline, CDR1 is MDHEN and CDR2 SYDVKM. The CDR3 covers 20 residues. The CDR3 here is CASSFFSGLAGGKYADTQYF. The full variable domain, with the rest looked up from reference TRBV28 and TRBJ2-3, is DVKVTQSSRYLVKRTGEKVFLECVQDMDHENMFWYRQDPGLGLRLIYFSYDVKMKEKGDIPEGYSVSREKKERFSLILESASTNQTSMYLCASSFFSGLAGGKYADTQYFGPGTRLTVL.

The CDR3 sequence is CASSQEASRYYYNEQFF. The chain couples TRBV14 to TRBJ2-1. CDR3 length equals 17 residues. The germline CDR1 and CDR2 sequences are SGHDN and FVKESK.